Sequencing of this T cell receptor beta chain was carried out in a study of OX40 agonist ivuxolimab in advanced cancers. Whole-study results and caveats: In the 0.1 to 3.0 mg/kg range, CD4+ and CD8+ blood T cells had expanded clonally by week 6.

This table comes from immunoSEQ multiplex PCR, and its TCRdb copy is limited to in-frame clones, with some not included. The table lists roughly 35,000 clones, less than 90% of them singletons. Turning to this clone: No antigen is known for it.

V lost 2 bases and J lost 6, with 13 bases in between. CDR1 is GTSNPN, CDR2 SVGIG, per germline (reference sequence). The CDR3 is 14 residues long. Sequenced material: CD4+ or CD8+ T cells sorted from blood, taken in a trial of the OX40 agonist ivuxolimab. The TCR sequence derives from an adult with an advanced solid tumor such as melanoma, head and neck, liver or kidney cancer. This rearrangement joins TRBV30 to TRBJ1-4; no clear D gene. CDR3 sequence: CAWSWAGRDEKLFF. CDR3 DNA: TGTGCCTGGAGTTGGGCAGGCCGCGATGAAAAACTGTTTTTT.